The 20 T cell receptor beta chains below all came from one sample that was sequenced in a study of cytomegalovirus exposure and HLA in healthy donors. TCRdb keeps only in-frame clones here, not all; method: immunoSEQ multiplex PCR. The sample has over 70,000 clones, about 87% seen once. The source material was PBMCs. The source is a woman aged 18-29 years in good health and CMV-seropositive.

The chain has TRBV2 and TRBJ2-2; 8 bases match TRBD2. The V and J ends lost 5 bases and 6 bases, in that order; junction bases with no gene match: 5. Germline CDR1 is SNHLY and CDR2 is FYNNEI. The CDR3 extends over 14 amino acids. The CDR3 reads CASSRTSRAGELFF. CDR3 bases: TGTGCCAGCAGTAGGACTAGCCGCGCCGGGGAGCTGTTTTTT.

This sequence joins TRBV18 and TRBJ2-1; maybe TRBD2 (6 bases). V gave up 2 bases and J gave up 0 bases, with 11 bases separating them. The CDR3 covers 16 residues. CDR1 is KGHSH, CDR2 LQKENI, per germline. In nucleotides, the CDR3 is TGTGCCAGCTCACCAACGGAGGGAAGCTCCTACAATGAGCAGTTCTTC. It specifies CASSPTEGSSYNEQFF. Supplemented by reference TRBV18 and TRBJ2-1, the full variable domain reads NAGVMQNPRHLVRRRGQEARLRCSPMKGHSHVYWYRQLPEEGLKFMVYLQKENIIDESGMPKERFSAEFPKEGPSILRIQQVVRGDSAAYFCASSPTEGSSYNEQFFGPGTRLTVL.

The rearrangement uses TRBV30 and TRBJ2-1; 13 nucleotides agree with TRBD2. Trimming took 5 bases from V and 12 from J; bases not matched to a gene: 13. Germline V gene lookup returns CDR1 GTSNPN and CDR2 SVGIG (reference sequence). The CDR3 is made up of 15 amino acids. CDR3 sequence reads: CAWAGGTSGAGGQFF. As DNA, the CDR3 is TGTGCCTGGGCCGGAGGGACTAGCGGGGCCGGCGGGCAGTTCTTC.

The chain uses TRBV7-8 and TRBJ2-7; D possibly corresponds to TRBD2 (5 bases). V was clipped by 3 bases and J by 0 bases, with 9 bases between them. CDR3 size: 14 residues. Germline values: CDR1 SGHVS, CDR2 FQNEAQ. CDR3 in amino acids: CASSFSESSYEQYF. CDR3 nucleotides: TGTGCCAGCAGCTTTAGCGAAAGCTCCTACGAGCAGTACTTC.

This clone is a singleton in its sample. This rearrangement joins TRBV7-9 to TRBJ2-2; D ambiguous. CDR3 length equals 14 residues. V was clipped by 5 bases and J by 2 bases, with 9 bases between them. The germline CDR1 and CDR2 sequences are SEHNR and FQNEAQ (reference sequence). Here the CDR3 DNA reads TGTGCCAGCAGCCCCACTAAAAACACCGGGGAGCTGTTTTTT. This translates into CASSPTKNTGELFF.

This chain uses TRBV10-3 with TRBJ2-1; TRBD2 matches 14 bases. Germline CDR1 and CDR2: ENHRY and SYGVKD. This CDR3 spans 16 amino acids. The V gene end was trimmed by 6 bases and the J gene end by 5 bases; junction bases not matched to a gene: 6. This CDR3 reads CAIRTGLAGVHNEQFF. CDR3 coding DNA: TGTGCCATCAGGACGGGACTAGCGGGGGTTCACAATGAGCAGTTCTTC.

The genes are TRBV6-5 and TRBJ2-7; 10 nucleotides match TRBD2. Germline V gene data show CDR1 as MNHEY and CDR2 as SVGAGI. Germline trimming cut 4 bases from V and 2 bases from J; bases unmatched to any gene: 5. The CDR3 sequence is 15 residues long. The CDR3 nucleotides read TGTGCCAGCAGTTCAAGGACTAGCGGCACCTACGAGCAGTACTTC. This codes for CASSSRTSGTYEQYF.

The chain carries TRBV30 and TRBJ2-6; a possible D gene is TRBD2 (5 bases). Germline lookup yields CDR1 GTSNPN and CDR2 SVGIG (reference sequence). The CDR3 sequence is 17 residues long. The V and J ends lost 1 base and 0 bases respectively, with 13 bases between them. The CDR3 is CAWSEGSSSSGANVLTF. DNA of the CDR3: TGTGCCTGGAGTGAAGGGAGCTCGAGCTCTGGGGCCAACGTCCTGACTTTC.

The chain has TRBV19 and TRBJ2-1; D is possibly TRBD1 (6 bases). The length of the CDR3 is 15 residues. V was cut by 4 bases and J by 5 bases, with 15 bases left in between. Germline V CDR1 and CDR2: LNHDA, SQIVND (reference sequence). This CDR3 is CASSTLGTYDNEQFF. In nucleotides, the CDR3 is TGTGCCAGTAGTACCTTAGGGACATACGACAATGAGCAGTTCTTC.

The chain links TRBV30 to TRBJ2-7; D is undetermined. The CDR3 has 11 residues. Germline V gene lookup returns CDR1 GTSNPN and CDR2 SVGIG (reference sequence). V lost 2 bases and J lost 7, with 9 bases in between. CDR3 in amino acids: CAWSFGREQYF. CDR3 nucleotides: TGTGCCTGGAGTTTTGGCAGAGAGCAGTACTTC.

The genes are TRBV2 and TRBJ2-3, with 7 bases identical to TRBD2. Trimming at V came to 3 bases and at J to 11 bases, leaving 2 bases not matched to a gene. CDR3 length: 11 residues. From germline, CDR1 is SNHLY and CDR2 FYNNEI. The DNA of the CDR3 is TGTGCCAGCAGTGATGAGCGGGAGCAGTATTTT. Translating it yields CASSDEREQYF.

J is TRBJ1-5 and V is TRBV2, with no clear D. This CDR3 is built from 15 residues. Germline values: CDR1 SNHLY, CDR2 FYNNEI. V was shortened by 5 bases and J by 0 bases, with 11 bases between the two germline ends. The CDR3 sequence is CASSRSPYSNQPQHF. CDR3 sequence (DNA): TGTGCCAGCAGTCGTAGTCCGTATAGCAATCAGCCCCAGCATTTT.

CDR3 loop: CASREQGYYTEAFF. The CDR3 coding sequence is TGTGCCAGCAGGGAACAGGGCTATTACACTGAAGCTTTCTTT. The rearrangement uses TRBV6-6 and TRBJ1-1, with D maybe TRBD1 (6 bases). V was shortened by 6 bases and J by 3 bases, with 14 bases between the two germline ends. Germline CDR1 is MNHNY and CDR2 is SVGAGI (reference sequence). This CDR3 is 14 amino acids long.

V is TRBV9 and J is TRBJ2-7, with TRBD1 matching over 8 bases. CDR1 and CDR2 from the germline V gene are SGDLS and YYNGEE. This CDR3 comprises 16 residues. Trimming removed 4 bases from V and 2 bases from J; junction bases left unmatched: 11. CDR3: CASSKGQGGTPYEQYF. The DNA for the CDR3 is TGTGCCAGCAGCAAAGGACAGGGTGGTACTCCCTACGAGCAGTACTTC.

The genes are TRBV5-1 and TRBJ2-7; the match to TRBD2 covers 11 bases. V lost 4 bases to trimming and J lost 4 bases; unmatched junction nucleotides: 13. CDR3 length equals 17 residues. Germline V gives CDR1 SGHRS, CDR2 YFSETQ. CDR3 protein: CASSGPDVLAGDYEQYF. DNA of the CDR3: TGCGCCAGCAGCGGACCAGACGTACTAGCGGGGGATTACGAGCAGTACTTC.

This sequence joins TRBV5-1 and TRBJ1-4; tentative D call: TRBD1 (5 bases). This CDR3 contains 14 residues. Germline values: CDR1 SGHRS, CDR2 YFSETQ. V was cut by 1 base and J by 4 bases, with 8 bases left in between. The CDR3 spells CASSLTGGNEKLFF. CDR3 nucleotides: TGCGCCAGCAGCTTGACAGGTGGTAATGAAAAACTGTTTTTT.

The table lists this clone with a few counts. The chain joins TRBV6-6 to TRBJ1-3; D gene unclear. Germline V gives CDR1 MNHNY, CDR2 SVGAGI (reference sequence). The CDR3 loop spans 14 amino acids. Deletions cut 2 bases from V and 0 bases from J, with 5 bases between. The CDR3 bases are TGTGCCAGCAGTTACCTAGACTCTGGAAACACCATATATTTT. Protein product: CASSYLDSGNTIYF.

This chain connects TRBV28 to TRBJ2-7; perhaps TRBD2 as D (7 bases). The CDR3 extends over 15 amino acids. Germline assignment: CDR1 MDHEN and CDR2 SYDVKM. The ends were cut back, 6 bases at V and 5 bases at J, with 20 bases in the middle. CDR3 loop: CASSPSWGGGNEQYF. The CDR3, as DNA: TGTGCCAGCAGCCCTAGTTGGGGGGGCGGGAACGAGCAGTACTTC.

As for this clone: The sample holds other DNA sequences that translate to the same CDR3. This sequence joins TRBV19 and TRBJ1-5; weak D call: TRBD1 (6 bases). The CDR3 has 14 residues. The V end was cut by 5 bases, the J end by 0 bases, with 8 bases between. Germline V gives CDR1 LNHDA, CDR2 SQIVND (reference sequence). CDR3 in DNA: TGTGCCAGTAGTGGACAGTATAGCAATCAGCCCCAGCATTTT. This gives the protein CASSGQYSNQPQHF.

The chain combines TRBV4-1 with TRBJ2-1; D possibly corresponds to TRBD1 (6 bases). This CDR3 spans 16 amino acids. Germline CDR1 is MGHRA and CDR2 is YSYEKL. V lost 3 bases and J 8 bases, leaving 20 bases between the germline ends. DNA of the CDR3: TGCGCCAGCAGCCATTATCCGGGACAAAGGTTAGATGAGCAGTTCTTC. It translates to CASSHYPGQRLDEQFF.